These 27 T cell receptor beta chains were all obtained from the same sample, sequenced in a study of regulatory T cells in long-lasting Graves disease. To make TCR beta libraries, researchers used iRepertoire HTBI primers and Arm-PCR of CDR3 regions. TCRdb reprocessed the multiplex PCR reads via MiXCR and lists one record per CDR3 protein. The data hold a few hundred thousand distinct CDR3 sequences, with 12% to 15% observed a single time. Described time point: newly diagnosed GD, antithyroid drugs for less than 3 months. Construction of the TCR library relied on RNA isolated from PBMCs. This sample also appeared in a second study, on T cells in Graves' hyperthyroidism and ophthalmopathy.

The material was peripheral blood mononuclear cells (PBMCs), obtained at new diagnosis, from a patient treated with antithyroid drugs. Receptors originate from a woman in her 50s with Graves disease.

As regards this clonotype: This sequence may be a read error, since a much larger clone differs from it by one base. The chain has TRBV30 and TRBJ2-3, with D hard to call. Germline V gives CDR1 GTSNPN, CDR2 SVGIG (reference sequence). The length of the CDR3 is 11 residues. The CDR3 region is CAWSGADTQCF. Here the CDR3 DNA reads TGTGCCTGGTCCGGCGCAGATACGCAGTGTTTT. Together with reference TRBV30 and TRBJ2-3, the CDR3 gives the full variable domain: SQTIHQWPATLVQPVGSPLSLECTVEGTSNPNLYWYRQAAGRGLQLLFYSVGIGQISSEVPQNLSASRPQDRQFILSSKKLLLSDSGFYLCAWSGADTQCFGPGTRLTVL.

The table lists this clonotype with many counts. The CDR3 loop reads CSVSGTGGSYEQYF. The CDR3 DNA reads TGCAGCGTTAGCGGGACAGGGGGATCCTACGAGCAGTACTTC. This chain joins TRBV29-1 and TRBJ2-7; 11 bases are a match to TRBD1. Germline lookup yields CDR1 SQVTM and CDR2 ANQGSEA. There are 14 residues in the CDR3. Unmatched junction bases numbered 4, after V lost 5 bases and J lost 1 base.

This clonotype has a handful of counts. V usage is TRBV4-1 and J usage is TRBJ1-4; tentatively, D is TRBD1 (5 bases). In germline, CDR1 is MGHRA, CDR2 YSYEKL. The germline V and J ends were trimmed by 4 bases and 6 bases, with 15 bases remaining between them. This CDR3 is 15 amino acids long. CDR3 in DNA: TGCGCCAGCAGCCCCCGGGACCTAAGGGATGAAAAACTGTTTTTT. As protein: CASSPRDLRDEKLFF.

This clonotype has a handful of counts. The gene calls are TRBV7-9 and TRBJ1-2; D unclear. The CDR3 loop spans 15 amino acids. The germline V gene encodes CDR1 SEHNR and CDR2 FQNEAQ (reference sequence). Between the trimmed V and J ends, which lost 0 bases and 3 bases, there was a span of 11 bases. The CDR3 DNA sequence: TGTGCCAGCAGCTTAGCAGGCGAATATCACTATGGCTACACCTTC. It encodes CASSLAGEYHYGYTF.

The table lists this clonotype with a few counts. The V gene is TRBV7-3, the J gene TRBJ2-3; TRBD2 matches at 8 bases. Trimming took 6 bases from V and 2 from J; bases not matched to a gene: 16. This CDR3 is built from 18 residues. Germline values: CDR1 SGHTA, CDR2 FQGTGA. The CDR3 reads CASSRYPGTRGYTDTQYF. For the CDR3, the DNA is TGTGCCAGCAGTCGATACCCAGGGACTAGGGGATACACAGATACGCAGTATTTT.

This clonotype was counted a few times. The chain has TRBV10-2 and TRBJ2-7, with 7 positions matching TRBD1. Germline V gene lookup returns CDR1 WSHSY and CDR2 SAAADI. The CDR3 consists of 14 residues. The junction had 6 bases not matched to a gene; V was cut back by 6 bases and J by 1 base. The CDR3 sequence: CASRVGQPSYEQYF. CDR3 coding DNA: TGCGCCAGCAGAGTGGGACAGCCTTCCTACGAGCAGTACTTC.

The V gene is TRBV6-1, the J gene TRBJ2-1; D is undetermined. The CDR3 spans 14 residues. Germline V gene data show CDR1 as MNHNS and CDR2 as SASEGT. V was shortened by 6 bases and J by 10 bases, with 19 bases between the two germline ends. The CDR3 here is CASRRGQGNYEQFF. The CDR3 DNA reads as TGTGCCAGCAGGAGAGGTCAAGGGAACTACGAGCAGTTCTTC.

This clonotype is a singleton in its sample. A much larger clone is a single base away; this may be a read error. This chain uses TRBV20-1 with TRBJ2-4; D remains ambiguous. The V and J ends lost 0 bases and 12 bases respectively, with 18 bases between them. The germline CDR1 and CDR2 sequences are DFQATT and SNEGSKA (reference sequence). The CDR3 is made up of 14 amino acids. CDR3 nucleotide sequence: TGCAGTGCTAGAGATCTCGGCCTAACCTACGATCAGTACTTC. Residues: CSARDLGLTYDQYF.

The sample holds many counts of this clonotype. The chain carries TRBV7-9 and TRBJ2-3; D remains ambiguous. The germline gives CDR1 SEHNR, CDR2 FQNEAQ (reference sequence). The V gene lost 7 bases and the J gene lost 1 base, with 18 bases spanning the gap. This CDR3 is built from 16 residues. Written as DNA, the CDR3 is TGTGCCAGCACCGACTCCAACGGTGGAGGCACAGATACGCAGTATTTT. Translated: CASTDSNGGGTDTQYF.

This clonotype was observed at least ten times. CDR3 nucleotides: TGTGCCAGCAGTCCCTGGGATCCCCTCGGGGAGCAGTACTTC. Residues: CASSPWDPLGEQYF. The rearrangement uses TRBV2 and TRBJ2-7; D not resolved. Germline CDR1 reads SNHLY; CDR2 reads FYNNEI. V was cut by 5 bases and J by 7 bases, with 18 bases left in between. This CDR3 is built from 14 residues.

Points on this clonotype: A much bigger clone sits one base away, suggesting this may be a read error. The chain recombines TRBV30 with TRBJ2-4, with D possibly matching TRBD2 (6 bases). In germline, CDR1 is GTSNPN, CDR2 SVGIG (reference sequence). V lost 0 bases to trimming and J lost 13 bases, with 19 bases between them. This CDR3 spans 14 amino acids. The CDR3 region is CAWSVQVGRESQYF. In nucleotides, the CDR3 is TGTGCCTGGAGTGTACAGGTTGGCCGGGAGAGCCAGTACTTC. The full variable domain, in which reference TRBV30 and TRBJ2-4 provide the parts outside the CDR3, is SQTIHQWPATLVQPVGSPLSLECTVEGTSNPNLYWYRQAAGRGLQLLFYSVGIGQISSEVPQNLSASRPQDRQFILSSKKLLLSDSGFYLCAWSVQVGRESQYFGAGTRLSVL.

This clonotype was detected ten times or more. This chain links TRBV30 with TRBJ2-1, with 8 bases fitting TRBD2. The germline V gene has CDR1 GTSNPN and CDR2 SVGIG (reference sequence). V lost 3 bases to trimming and J lost 6 bases; unmatched junction nucleotides: 10. The CDR3 contains 15 residues. CDR3: CAWSDGRALGNEQFF. CDR3 nucleotide sequence: TGTGCCTGGAGCGACGGGAGGGCCTTGGGCAATGAGCAGTTCTTC. The whole variable domain, filled in from reference TRBV30 and TRBJ2-1, reads SQTIHQWPATLVQPVGSPLSLECTVEGTSNPNLYWYRQAAGRGLQLLFYSVGIGQISSEVPQNLSASRPQDRQFILSSKKLLLSDSGFYLCAWSDGRALGNEQFFGPGTRLTVL.

This clonotype was detected ten times or more. The genes are TRBV13 and TRBJ2-5; 7 nucleotides line up with TRBD1. The junction had 9 bases not matched to a gene; V was cut back by 5 bases and J by 0 bases. The CDR3 loop spans 16 amino acids. Germline V gene data show CDR1 as PRHDT and CDR2 as FYEKMQ (reference sequence). The CDR3 spells CASSDRDGWYQETQYF. In DNA form, the CDR3 reads TGTGCCAGCAGCGACAGGGATGGTTGGTACCAAGAGACCCAGTACTTC. Combining the CDR3 with reference TRBV13 and TRBJ2-5 gives the whole variable domain AAGVIQSPRHLIKEKRETATLKCYPIPRHDTVYWYQQGPGQDPQFLISFYEKMQSDKGSIPDRFSAQQFSDYHSELNMSSLELGDSALYFCASSDRDGWYQETQYFGPGTRLLVL.

The sample holds a few counts of this clonotype. The V gene is TRBV29-1, the J gene TRBJ2-1; 7 positions agree with TRBD2. The V segment lost 3 bases and the J segment 8 bases; nucleotides outside the gene matches: 7. Germline V gives CDR1 SQVTM, CDR2 ANQGSEA. The CDR3 spans 13 residues. The CDR3 reads CSVDTSEDDEQFF. The CDR3 nucleotides read TGCAGCGTTGATACTAGCGAGGACGATGAGCAGTTCTTC.

Concerning this clonotype itself: A much more abundant neighbour one base away suggests this may be a read error. The CDR3 spells CASPRVGYNEQFF. CDR3 nucleotide sequence: TGTGCCAGCCCGCGGGTAGGGTACAATGAGCAGTTCTTC. The J gene is TRBJ2-1, the V gene TRBV2; possibly TRBD2 for D (5 bases). From germline, CDR1 is SNHLY and CDR2 FYNNEI. The CDR3 consists of 13 residues. Trimming cost V 8 bases and J 4 bases, with 12 bases left between them.

This clonotype came up many times. CDR3 coding DNA: TGTGCCAGCAGTAGGATTACAGATACGCAGTATTTT. Amino acid sequence: CASSRITDTQYF. The gene calls are TRBV12-3 or TRBV12-4 and TRBJ2-3; D remains unclear. V lost 5 bases and J lost 3, with 6 bases in between. This CDR3 has 12 amino acids.

This clonotype appeared a few times. The V gene is TRBV28, the J gene TRBJ1-6; D may be TRBD1 (6 bases). There are 14 residues in the CDR3. Germline V gene lookup returns CDR1 MDHEN and CDR2 SYDVKM. The V end lost 2 bases, the J end lost 10 bases, and 12 bases lay between the germline ends. The CDR3 nucleotides are TGTGCCAGCAGTTTAGCCCAAGGGGGATCACCCCTCCACTTT. This codes for CASSLAQGGSPLHF.

The chain links TRBV14 to TRBJ2-7, with D perhaps being TRBD1 or TRBD2 (5 bases each). V lost 2 bases, J lost 1 base, and 18 bases lay in between. The CDR3 totals 17 residues. From germline, CDR1 is SGHDN and CDR2 FVKESK. The chain's CDR3 is CASSQSLIGTLSYEQYF. CDR3 in DNA: TGTGCCAGCAGCCAATCGCTGATCGGGACCCTATCCTACGAGCAGTACTTC. Together with reference TRBV14 and TRBJ2-7, the CDR3 gives the full variable domain: EAGVTQFPSHSVIEKGQTVTLRCDPISGHDNLYWYRRVMGKEIKFLLHFVKESKQDESGMPNNRFLAERTGGTYSTLKVQPAELEDSGVYFCASSQSLIGTLSYEQYFGPGTRLTVT.

The sample holds many counts of this clonotype. The J gene is TRBJ2-3, the V gene TRBV5-1; D ambiguous. Per germline, CDR1 SGHRS and CDR2 YFSETQ. The CDR3 has 15 residues. V lost 0 bases and J 1 base, leaving 9 bases between the germline ends. CDR3 region: CASSLAGVGTDTQYF. DNA for the CDR3: TGCGCCAGCAGCTTGGCTGGGGTGGGCACAGATACGCAGTATTTT.

This clonotype was recorded at least ten times. The chain employs TRBV12-3 or TRBV12-4 and TRBJ1-5; D is unclear. The CDR3 consists of 14 residues. The V and J ends lost 2 bases and 2 bases respectively, with 7 bases between them. The DNA of the CDR3 is TGTGCCAGCAGTTTAATTGAGGGCAATCAGCCCCAGCATTTT. It is translated as CASSLIEGNQPQHF.

CDR3 DNA sequence: TGTGCCAGCAACATAGCGGGAGCCGGGGAGCTGTTTTTT. Protein: CASNIAGAGELFF. The chain uses TRBV14 and TRBJ2-2; 9 bases fit TRBD2. In germline, CDR1 is SGHDN, CDR2 FVKESK. V trimming: 7 bases; J trimming: 6 bases; junction bases outside the gene matches: 3. The CDR3 contains 13 residues.

There are many counts of this clonotype. The genes are TRBV7-6 and TRBJ2-7; tentatively, D is TRBD2 (6 bases). The CDR3 is 15 amino acids. Trimming left V 5 bases short and J 5 bases short, with 19 bases between. Germline CDR1 reads SGHVS; CDR2 reads FNYEAQ. The CDR3 loop reads CASSGRLEDLNEQYF. CDR3 in DNA: TGTGCCAGCAGCGGAAGACTAGAGGACCTCAACGAGCAGTACTTC.

This clonotype occurred many times. The chain employs TRBV7-9 and TRBJ2-5; D is uncertain. CDR1 is SEHNR and CDR2 is FQNEAQ in the germline V gene (reference sequence). V dropped 7 bases and J dropped 5 bases, with 8 bases sitting between them. The CDR3 has 11 amino acids. The chain's CDR3 is CASTPAETQYF. DNA of the CDR3: TGTGCCAGCACCCCCGCCGAGACCCAGTACTTC.

This clonotype has a count of ten or more. This sequence joins TRBV7-8 and TRBJ1-6; D remains ambiguous. This CDR3 contains 13 residues. Trimming took 2 bases from V and 8 from J, leaving 7 bases between them. Germline values: CDR1 SGHVS, CDR2 FQNEAQ. In nucleotides, the CDR3 is TGTGCCAGCAGCTTACTCGAGGATTCACCCCTCCACTTT. This gives the protein CASSLLEDSPLHF.

In its sample, this clonotype was seen many times. The V call is TRBV11-2, the J call TRBJ2-5; 10 bases are a match to TRBD1. CDR3 length: 17 residues. Germline CDR1 SGHAT, CDR2 FQNNGV. The V segment lost 5 bases and the J segment 7 bases; nucleotides outside the gene matches: 16. In nucleotides, the CDR3 is TGTGCCAGCAGCCCCAGCCCTAGGACAGGGGGACCTGGGACCCAGTACTTC. Protein product: CASSPSPRTGGPGTQYF.

Many counts were recorded for this clonotype. The gene calls are TRBV6-2 or TRBV6-3 and TRBJ1-1; D is ambiguous. The V gene's germline CDR1 is MNHEY and CDR2 SVGEGT. Trimming pared 7 bases from V and 0 bases from J, leaving 12 bases between. This CDR3 has 14 residues. The CDR3 DNA follows: TGTGCCAGCAAAAGTCGTGGGGTGAACACTGAAGCTTTCTTT. Its translation: CASKSRGVNTEAFF.

This clonotype was recorded a few times. The chain has TRBV6-2 or TRBV6-3 and TRBJ2-5; no definite D call. Trimming removed 7 bases at V and 1 base at J, with 13 bases between. Germline CDR1 reads MNHEY; CDR2 reads SVGEGT. The length of the CDR3 is 14 residues. DNA for the CDR3: TGTGCCAGCACTACCGGACGGAGCCAAGAGACCCAGTACTTC. The encoded protein is CASTTGRSQETQYF.